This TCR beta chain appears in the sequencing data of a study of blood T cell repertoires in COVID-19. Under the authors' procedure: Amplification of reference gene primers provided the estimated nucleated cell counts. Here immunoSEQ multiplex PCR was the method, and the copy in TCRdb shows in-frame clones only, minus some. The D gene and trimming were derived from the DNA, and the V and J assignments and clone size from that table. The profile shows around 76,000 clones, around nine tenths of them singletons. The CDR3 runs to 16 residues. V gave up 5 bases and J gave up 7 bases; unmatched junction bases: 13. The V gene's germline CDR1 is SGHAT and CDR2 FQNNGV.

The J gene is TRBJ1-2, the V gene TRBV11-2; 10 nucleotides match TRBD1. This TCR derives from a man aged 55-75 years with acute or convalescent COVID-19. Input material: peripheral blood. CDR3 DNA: TGTGCCAGCAGCCTGGGGCCGGGACAGGGGAGGAGTGGCTACACCTTC. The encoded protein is CASSLGPGQGRSGYTF.